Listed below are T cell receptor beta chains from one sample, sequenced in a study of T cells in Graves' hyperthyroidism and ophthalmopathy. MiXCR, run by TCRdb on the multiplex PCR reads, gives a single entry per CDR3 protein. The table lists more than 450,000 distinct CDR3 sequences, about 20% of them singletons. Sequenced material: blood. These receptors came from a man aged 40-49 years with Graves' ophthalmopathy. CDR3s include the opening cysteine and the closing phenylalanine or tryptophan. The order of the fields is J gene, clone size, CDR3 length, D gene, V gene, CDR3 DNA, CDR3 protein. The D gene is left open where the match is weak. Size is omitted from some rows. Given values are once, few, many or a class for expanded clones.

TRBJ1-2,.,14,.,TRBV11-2,TGTGCCAGCAGCTTAAGCCCGTCGGAAGGCGGCTACACCTTC,CASSLSPSEGGYTF
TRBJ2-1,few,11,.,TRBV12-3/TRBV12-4,TGTGCCAGCGGGGGGCCCGGTGAGCAGTTCTTC,CASGGPGEQFF
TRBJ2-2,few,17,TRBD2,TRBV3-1,TGTGCCAGCAGCCCCTTGGGCGGGAGGTCAAACACCGGGGAGCTGTTTTTT,CASSPLGGRSNTGELFF
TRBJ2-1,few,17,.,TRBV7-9,TGTGCCAGCAGCCAAACCCAACCGGGAAAAAATAACAATGAGCAGTTCTTC,CASSQTQPGKNNNEQFF
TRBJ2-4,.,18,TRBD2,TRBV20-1,TGCAGTGCTAGAGAGGCCCGGCTAGCGGGGTTGATCGGATACATTCAGTACTTC,CSAREARLAGLIGYIQYF
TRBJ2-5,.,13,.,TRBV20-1,TGCAGTGCTAATTGGGCGAGTCGGGAGACCCAGTACTTC,CSANWASRETQYF
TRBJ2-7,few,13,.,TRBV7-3,TGTGCCAGCAGCAACGACGGCGCCTACGAGCAGTACTTC,CASSNDGAYEQYF
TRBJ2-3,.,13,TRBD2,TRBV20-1,TGCAGTGTTAGCGGGAGGGCGACAGATACGCAGTATTTT,CSVSGRATDTQYF
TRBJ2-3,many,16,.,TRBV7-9,TGTGCCAGCAGCTTGGGTTTGGGGAACGAGGGAGATACGCAGTATTTT,CASSLGLGNEGDTQYF
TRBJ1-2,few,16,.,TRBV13,TGTGCCAGCAGCTCGAGCCAGGGGCGCGGTAACTATGGCTACACCTTC,CASSSSQGRGNYGYTF
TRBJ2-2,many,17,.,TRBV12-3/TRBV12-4,TGTGCCAGCAGTCCCGGGAAGAGGACGGCGAACACCGGGGAGCTGTTTTTT,CASSPGKRTANTGELFF
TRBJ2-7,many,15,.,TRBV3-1,TGTGCCAGCAGCGGCCGGGACACCTCTGCCTACGAGCAGTACTTC,CASSGRDTSAYEQYF
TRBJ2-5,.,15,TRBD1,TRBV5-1,TGCGCCAGCAGCTTAGAACAGGGGGTATGGGAGACCCAGTACTTC,CASSLEQGVWETQYF
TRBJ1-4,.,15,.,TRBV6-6,TGTGCCAGCAGTTACTCGGCAGCAACTAATGAAAAACTGTTTTTT,CASSYSAATNEKLFF
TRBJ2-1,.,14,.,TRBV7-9,TGTGCCAGCAGCTTAGGGCGGCCGAGGAATGAGCAGTTCTTC,CASSLGRPRNEQFF
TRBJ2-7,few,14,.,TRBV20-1,TGCAGTGCCCGGAGGGGCAGCGCGGGGAACGAGCAGTACTTC,CSARRGSAGNEQYF
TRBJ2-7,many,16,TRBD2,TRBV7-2,TGTGCCAGCAGCTTAGCTTCTAGCGGGAGGACCTACGAGCAGTACTTC,CASSLASSGRTYEQYF
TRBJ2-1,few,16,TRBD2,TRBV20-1,TGCAGTGCTAGAGGTAGCGGGCCGAGCTCCTACAATGAGCAGTTCTTC,CSARGSGPSSYNEQFF
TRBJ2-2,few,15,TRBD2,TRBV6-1,TGTGCCAGCAGTAAGACTAGCGGGAACACCGGGGAGCTGTTTTTT,CASSKTSGNTGELFF
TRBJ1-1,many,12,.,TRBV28,TGTGCCAGCAGCCTGTTTATGGGTGAAGCTTTCTTT,CASSLFMGEAFF
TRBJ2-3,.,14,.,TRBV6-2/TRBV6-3,TGTGCCAGCAGTTACTCAGGCGTGACAGATACGCAGTATTTT,CASSYSGVTDTQYF
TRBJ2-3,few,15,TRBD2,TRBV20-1,TGCAGTGCTCACATCCCGGGACTAGCTGTTAGCACGCAGTATTTT,CSAHIPGLAVSTQYF
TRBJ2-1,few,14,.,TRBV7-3,TGTGCCAGCAGCTCAACCTTGGCATCAAATGAGCAGTTCTTC,CASSSTLASNEQFF
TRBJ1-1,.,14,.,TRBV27,TGTGCCAGCAGCCCTGGAAGGGAGTCCACTGAAGCTTTCTTT,CASSPGRESTEAFF
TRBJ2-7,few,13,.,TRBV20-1,TGCAGTGCTAGAGCTTCCCCCGTGGCCGAGCAGTACTTC,CSARASPVAEQYF
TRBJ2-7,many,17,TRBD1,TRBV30,TGTGCCTGGAGGGCCAGGTGGGGACAGCGACTATCCTACGAGCAGTACTTC,CAWRARWGQRLSYEQYF
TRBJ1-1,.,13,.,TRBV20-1,TGCAGTGCTGGCAGGGGCGTGAACACTGAAGCTTTCTTT,CSAGRGVNTEAFF
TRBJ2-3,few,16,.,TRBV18,TGTGCCAGCTCACCATACGAATCCAAACAGCCGCATACGCAGTATTTT,CASSPYESKQPHTQYF
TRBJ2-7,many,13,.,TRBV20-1,TGCAGTGCTAGGGCCCCGGACTTCTACGAGCAGTACTTC,CSARAPDFYEQYF
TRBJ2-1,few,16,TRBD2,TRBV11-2,TGTGCCAGTATCGGATTGTCGGCTAGCGGTAACAATGGGCAGTTCTTC,CASIGLSASGNNGQFF
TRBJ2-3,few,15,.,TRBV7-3,TGTGCCAGCAGCACTACGGGGGCATTCACAGATACGCAGTATTTT,CASSTTGAFTDTQYF
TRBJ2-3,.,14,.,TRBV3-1,TGTGCCAGCAGCTCGCGGCCGAGCACAGATACGCAGTATTTT,CASSSRPSTDTQYF
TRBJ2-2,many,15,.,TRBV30,TGTGCCTGGACCCTCAACGCTGTGAACACCGGGGAGCTGTTTTTT,CAWTLNAVNTGELFF
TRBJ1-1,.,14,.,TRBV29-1,TGCAGCGTCGCTCGTGGGCCTCCAGGCACTGAAGCTTTCTTT,CSVARGPPGTEAFF
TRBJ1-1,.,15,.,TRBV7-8,TGTGCCAGCAGCTCGGGGGGGGGGGCTTCCACTGAAGCTTTCTTT,CASSSGGGASTEAFF
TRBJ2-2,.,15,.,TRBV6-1,TGTGCCAGCACCCTCGAGGACTCTGAGACCGGGGAGCTGTTTTTT,CASTLEDSETGELFF
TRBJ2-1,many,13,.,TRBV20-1,TGCAGTGCTAGGCCCCGGGGGTACAATGAGCAGTTCTTC,CSARPRGYNEQFF
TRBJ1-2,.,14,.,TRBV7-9,TGTGCCAGCAGCCCCCTAACGGGGGTTAGGGGCTACACCTTC,CASSPLTGVRGYTF
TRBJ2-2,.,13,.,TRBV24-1,TGTGCCACCGGGACTTCGAACACCGGGGAGCTGTTTTTT,CATGTSNTGELFF
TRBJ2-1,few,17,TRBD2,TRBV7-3,TGTGCCAGCAGCTGGACTAGCGGGAGAAGCTCCTACAATGAGCAGTTCTTC,CASSWTSGRSSYNEQFF
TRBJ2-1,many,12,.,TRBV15,TGTGCCACCAGCAGCGCTAGTCACGAGCAGTTCTTC,CATSSASHEQFF
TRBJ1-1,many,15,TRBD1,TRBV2,TGTGCAAGCAGGATGTACTGGGACAGTAACACTGAAGCTTTCTTT,CASRMYWDSNTEAFF
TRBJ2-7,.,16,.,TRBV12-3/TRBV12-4,TGTGCCAGCAGTTTAGAACAGGGTAGAGGGTCCTACGAGCAGTACTTC,CASSLEQGRGSYEQYF
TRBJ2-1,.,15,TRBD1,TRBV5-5,TGTGCCAGCAGCTTGTCGGGACAGGGACACAATGAGCAGTTCTTC,CASSLSGQGHNEQFF
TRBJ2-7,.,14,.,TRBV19,TGTGCCAGTAGTATGAATCAAAGGCAGTACGAGCAGTACTTC,CASSMNQRQYEQYF
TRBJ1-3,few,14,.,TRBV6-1,TGTGCCAGCAGTTTAGGGGCAGAAGAAAACACCATATATTTT,CASSLGAEENTIYF
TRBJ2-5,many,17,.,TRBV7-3,TGTGCCAGCAGCTTGGGAAGGAGCGGCCTGCTCCAAGAGACCCAGTACTTC,CASSLGRSGLLQETQYF
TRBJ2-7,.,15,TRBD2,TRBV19,TGTGCCAGTAGTATAGCTCCGCGGGGGATCTACGAGCAGTACTTC,CASSIAPRGIYEQYF
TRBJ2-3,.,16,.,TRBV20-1,TGCAGTGCTAGAGATTTAAGGGGCGAGGGCACAGATACGCAGTATTTT,CSARDLRGEGTDTQYF
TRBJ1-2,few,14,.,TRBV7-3,TGTGCCAGCAGCTTTACGACAGGTTTCTATGGCTACACCTTC,CASSFTTGFYGYTF
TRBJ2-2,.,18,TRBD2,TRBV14,TGTGCCAGCAGCCGACTAGCGGGGGCCCCCATGAACACCGGGGAGCTGTTTTTT,CASSRLAGAPMNTGELFF
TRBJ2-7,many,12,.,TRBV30,TGTGCCGCCGGGCAGAGCTCCTACGAGCAGTACTTC,CAAGQSSYEQYF
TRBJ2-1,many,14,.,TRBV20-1,TGCAGTGCCAAGCACTATAGGCACTACAATGAGCAGTTCTTC,CSAKHYRHYNEQFF
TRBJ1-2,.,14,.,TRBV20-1,TGCAGTGCTGCCGCAGGAGCAGGGTTTGAAGGCTACACCTTC,CSAAAGAGFEGYTF